This T cell receptor beta chain came from a study of regulatory T cells in long-lasting Graves disease. Points from the study as a whole: Persistent disease showed a preference for TRBV28, TRBJ1-2 and TRBJ2-5.

The CDR3 runs 15 residues. V gave up 6 bases and J gave up 4 bases; unmatched junction bases: 9. The germline gives CDR1 LNHDA, CDR2 SQIVND (reference sequence). Arm-PCR with iRepertoire HTBI primers amplified the CDR3 regions for these TCR beta libraries. TCRdb reprocessed the multiplex PCR reads via MiXCR and lists one record per CDR3 protein. Seen here are over 500,000 distinct CDR3 sequences, roughly 16% observed once, and the top ten hold 18%. As regards this clonotype: As yet, its antigen is unknown.

Time point noted: newly diagnosed GD, antithyroid drugs for less than 3 months. Preparation of the TCR library used RNA extracted from PBMCs. Another study also made use of these data, one on T cells in Graves' hyperthyroidism and ophthalmopathy.

The sequence was obtained from a woman aged 25 to 39 with Graves disease. The sequencing here drew on peripheral blood mononuclear cells (PBMCs), taken at new diagnosis, from a patient treated with antithyroid drugs. The genes are TRBV19 and TRBJ2-3, with 8 bases fitting TRBD2. The CDR3 bases are TGTGCCAGTAGACGGGGGGGGGGCGTCGCAGATACGCAGTATTTT. As protein: CASRRGGGVADTQYF.